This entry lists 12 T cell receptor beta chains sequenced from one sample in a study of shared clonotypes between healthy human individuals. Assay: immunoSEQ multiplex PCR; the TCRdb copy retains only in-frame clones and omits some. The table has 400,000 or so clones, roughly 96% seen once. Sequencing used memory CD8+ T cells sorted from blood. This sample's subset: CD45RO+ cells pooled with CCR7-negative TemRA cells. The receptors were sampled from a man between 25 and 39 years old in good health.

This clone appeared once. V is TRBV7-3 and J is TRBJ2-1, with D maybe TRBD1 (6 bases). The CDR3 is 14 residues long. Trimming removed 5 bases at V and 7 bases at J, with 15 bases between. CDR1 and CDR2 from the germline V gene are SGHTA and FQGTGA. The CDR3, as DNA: TGTGCCAGCAGCCCGGACAGCTCTACTAATGAGCAGTTCTTC. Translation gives CASSPDSSTNEQFF.

This chain's CDR3 is CAIRRRQPGANVLTF. CDR3 DNA: TGTGCCATCAGGAGACGACAGCCTGGGGCCAACGTCCTGACTTTC. The J gene is TRBJ2-6, the V gene TRBV10-3, with a possible D match to TRBD1 (5 bases). This CDR3 is 15 amino acids long. Germline V gene lookup returns CDR1 ENHRY and CDR2 SYGVKD. Trimming removed 6 bases from V and 2 bases from J, with 11 bases in between.

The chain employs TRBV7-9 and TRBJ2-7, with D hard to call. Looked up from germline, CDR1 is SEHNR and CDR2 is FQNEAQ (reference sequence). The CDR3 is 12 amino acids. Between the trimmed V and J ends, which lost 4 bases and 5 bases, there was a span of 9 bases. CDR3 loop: CASSSPHHEQYF. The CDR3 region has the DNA TGTGCCAGCAGCTCCCCTCACCACGAGCAGTACTTC.

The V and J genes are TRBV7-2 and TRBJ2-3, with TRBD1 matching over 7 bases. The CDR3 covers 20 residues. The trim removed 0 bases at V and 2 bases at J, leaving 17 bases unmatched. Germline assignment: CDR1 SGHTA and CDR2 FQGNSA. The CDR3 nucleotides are TGTGCCAGCAGCTTAGCCTTGTTCTCTCCTGACAGGGCAACCACAGATACGCAGTATTTT. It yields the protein CASSLALFSPDRATTDTQYF. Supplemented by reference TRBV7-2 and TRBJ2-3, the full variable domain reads GAGVSQSPSNKVTEKGKDVELRCDPISGHTALYWYRQSLGQGLEFLIYFQGNSAPDKSGLPSDRFSAERTGGSVSTLTIQRTQQEDSAVYLCASSLALFSPDRATTDTQYFGPGTRLTVL.

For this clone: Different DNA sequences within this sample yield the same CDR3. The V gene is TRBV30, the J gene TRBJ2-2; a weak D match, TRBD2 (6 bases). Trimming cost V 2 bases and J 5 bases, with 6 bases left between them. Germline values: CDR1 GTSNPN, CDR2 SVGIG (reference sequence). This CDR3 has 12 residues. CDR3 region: CAWSSGTGELFF. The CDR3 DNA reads TGTGCCTGGAGTAGCGGGACCGGGGAGCTGTTTTTT.

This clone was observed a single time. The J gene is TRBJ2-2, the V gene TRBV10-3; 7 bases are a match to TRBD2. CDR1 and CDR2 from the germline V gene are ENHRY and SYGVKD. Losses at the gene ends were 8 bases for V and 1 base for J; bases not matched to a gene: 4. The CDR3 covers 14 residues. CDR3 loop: CAISGGRNTGELFF. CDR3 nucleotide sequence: TGTGCCATCTCTGGCGGGAGGAACACCGGGGAGCTGTTTTTT.

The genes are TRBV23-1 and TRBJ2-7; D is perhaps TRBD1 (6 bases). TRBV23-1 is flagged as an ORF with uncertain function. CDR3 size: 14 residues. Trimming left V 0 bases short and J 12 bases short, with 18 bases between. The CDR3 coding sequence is TGCGCCAGCAGTCAATCTATCCGGGCAAGGGGGAGGTACTTC. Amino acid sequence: CASSQSIRARGRYF.

Here the CDR3 reads CASSYSIETQYF. CDR3 nucleotide sequence: TGTGCCAGCAGTTACTCGATCGAGACCCAGTACTTC. This chain joins TRBV6-7 and TRBJ2-5; D ambiguous. TRBV6-7 is labeled an ORF, and its function is uncertain. Trimming removed 0 bases from V and 5 bases from J, with 4 bases in between. CDR3 length: 12 amino acids.

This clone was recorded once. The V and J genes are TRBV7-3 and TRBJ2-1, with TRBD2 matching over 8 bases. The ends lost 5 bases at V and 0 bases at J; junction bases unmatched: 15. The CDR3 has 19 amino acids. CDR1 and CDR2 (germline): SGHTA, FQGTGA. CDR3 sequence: CASSPPGLVGGSSYNEQFF. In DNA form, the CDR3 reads TGTGCCAGCAGCCCCCCGGGACTAGTAGGAGGGAGCTCCTACAATGAGCAGTTCTTC.

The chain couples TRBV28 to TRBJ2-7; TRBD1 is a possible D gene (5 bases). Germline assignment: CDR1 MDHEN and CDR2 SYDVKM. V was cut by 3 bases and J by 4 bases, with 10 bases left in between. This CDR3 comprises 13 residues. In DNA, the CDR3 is TGTGCCAGCAGTTTTCAGGGTTATTACGAGCAGTACTTC. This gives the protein CASSFQGYYEQYF. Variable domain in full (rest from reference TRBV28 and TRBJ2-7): DVKVTQSSRYLVKRTGEKVFLECVQDMDHENMFWYRQDPGLGLRLIYFSYDVKMKEKGDIPEGYSVSREKKERFSLILESASTNQTSMYLCASSFQGYYEQYFGPGTRLTVT.

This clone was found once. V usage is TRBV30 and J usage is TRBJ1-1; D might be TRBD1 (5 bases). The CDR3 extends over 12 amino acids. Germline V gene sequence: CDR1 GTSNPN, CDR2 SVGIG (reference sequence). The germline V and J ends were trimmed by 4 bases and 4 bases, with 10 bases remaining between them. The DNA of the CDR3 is TGTGCCTGGATAAGGGGCCGCACTGAAGCTTTCTTT. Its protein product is CAWIRGRTEAFF.

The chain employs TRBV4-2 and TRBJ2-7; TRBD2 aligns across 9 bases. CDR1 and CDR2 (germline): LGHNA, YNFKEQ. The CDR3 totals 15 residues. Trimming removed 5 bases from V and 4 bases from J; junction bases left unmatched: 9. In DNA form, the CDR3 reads TGTGCCAGCAGCTTAAAAGCGGGAGGTTTGTACGAGCAGTACTTC. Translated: CASSLKAGGLYEQYF.